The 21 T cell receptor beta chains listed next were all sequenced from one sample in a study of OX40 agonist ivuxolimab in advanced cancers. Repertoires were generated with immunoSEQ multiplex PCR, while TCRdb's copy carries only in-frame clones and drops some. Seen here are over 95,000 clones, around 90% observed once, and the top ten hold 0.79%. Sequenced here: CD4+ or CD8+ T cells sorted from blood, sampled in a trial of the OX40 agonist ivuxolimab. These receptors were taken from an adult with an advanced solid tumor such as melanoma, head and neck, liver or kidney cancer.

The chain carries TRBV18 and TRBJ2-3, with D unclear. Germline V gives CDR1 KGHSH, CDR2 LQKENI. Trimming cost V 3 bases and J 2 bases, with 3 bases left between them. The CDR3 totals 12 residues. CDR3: CASSPHTDTQYF. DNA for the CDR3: TGTGCCAGCTCACCGCACACAGATACGCAGTATTTT.

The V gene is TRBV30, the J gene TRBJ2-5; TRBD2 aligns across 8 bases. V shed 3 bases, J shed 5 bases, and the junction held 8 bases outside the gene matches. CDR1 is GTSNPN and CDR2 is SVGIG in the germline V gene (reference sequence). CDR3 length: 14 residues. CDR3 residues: CAWSLGGAGETQYF. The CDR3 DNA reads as TGTGCCTGGAGCCTCGGGGGGGCCGGGGAGACCCAGTACTTC.

The CDR3 protein is CASSPPFRGYVTGELFF. CDR3 bases: TGTGCCAGCTCACCACCTTTCAGGGGGTACGTGACCGGGGAGCTGTTTTTT. The chain couples TRBV18 to TRBJ2-2, with 7 bases matching TRBD1. Trimming took 0 bases from V and 5 from J; bases not matched to a gene: 9. Per the germline V gene, CDR1 is KGHSH and CDR2 is LQKENI. CDR3 size: 17 residues.

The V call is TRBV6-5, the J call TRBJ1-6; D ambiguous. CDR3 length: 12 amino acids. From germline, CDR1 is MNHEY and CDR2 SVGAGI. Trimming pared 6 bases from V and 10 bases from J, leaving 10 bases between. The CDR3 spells CASSSPASPLHF. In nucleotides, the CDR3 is TGTGCCAGCAGCTCGCCGGCGTCACCCCTCCACTTT.

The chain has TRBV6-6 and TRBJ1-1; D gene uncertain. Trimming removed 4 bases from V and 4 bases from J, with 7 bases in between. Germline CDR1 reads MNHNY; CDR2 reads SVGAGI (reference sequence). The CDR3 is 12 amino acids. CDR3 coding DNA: TGTGCCAGCAGTTCAGGAGGCACTGAAGCTTTCTTT. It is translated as CASSSGGTEAFF.

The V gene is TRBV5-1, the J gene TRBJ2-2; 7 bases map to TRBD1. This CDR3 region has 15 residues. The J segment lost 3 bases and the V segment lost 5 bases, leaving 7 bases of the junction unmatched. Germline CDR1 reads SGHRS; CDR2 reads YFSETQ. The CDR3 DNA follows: TGCGCCAGCAGTCTAACAGGGGCAGACACCGGGGAGCTGTTTTTT. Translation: CASSLTGADTGELFF.

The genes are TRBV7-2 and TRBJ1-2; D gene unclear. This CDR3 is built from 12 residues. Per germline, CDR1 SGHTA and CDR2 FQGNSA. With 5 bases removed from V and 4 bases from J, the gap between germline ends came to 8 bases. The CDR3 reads CASSLDTYGYTF. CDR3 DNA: TGTGCCAGCAGCCTTGACACCTATGGCTACACCTTC.

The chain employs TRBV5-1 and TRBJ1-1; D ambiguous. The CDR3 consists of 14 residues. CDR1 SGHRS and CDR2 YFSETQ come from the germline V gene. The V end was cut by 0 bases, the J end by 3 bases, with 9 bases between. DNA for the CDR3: TGCGCCAGCAGCTTGGGGGCCGGATACACTGAAGCTTTCTTT. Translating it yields CASSLGAGYTEAFF.

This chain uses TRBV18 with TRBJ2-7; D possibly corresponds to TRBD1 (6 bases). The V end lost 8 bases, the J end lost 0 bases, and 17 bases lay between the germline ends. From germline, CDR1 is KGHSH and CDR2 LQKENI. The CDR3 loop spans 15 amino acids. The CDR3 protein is CASTPRGATSYEQYF. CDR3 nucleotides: TGTGCCAGCACCCCCAGGGGCGCGACCTCCTACGAGCAGTACTTC.

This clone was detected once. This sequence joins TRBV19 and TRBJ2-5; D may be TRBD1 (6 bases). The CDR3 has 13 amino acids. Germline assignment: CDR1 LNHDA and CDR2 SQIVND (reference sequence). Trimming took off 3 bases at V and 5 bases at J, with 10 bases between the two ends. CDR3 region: CASSISRGETQYF. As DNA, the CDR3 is TGTGCCAGTAGTATTAGCAGGGGTGAGACCCAGTACTTC.

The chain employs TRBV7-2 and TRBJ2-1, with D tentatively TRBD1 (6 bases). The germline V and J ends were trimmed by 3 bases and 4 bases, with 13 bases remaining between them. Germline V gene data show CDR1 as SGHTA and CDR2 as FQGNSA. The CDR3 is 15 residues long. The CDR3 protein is CASSLGTLSYNEQFF. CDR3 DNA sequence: TGTGCCAGCAGCTTGGGGACACTATCTTACAATGAGCAGTTCTTC.

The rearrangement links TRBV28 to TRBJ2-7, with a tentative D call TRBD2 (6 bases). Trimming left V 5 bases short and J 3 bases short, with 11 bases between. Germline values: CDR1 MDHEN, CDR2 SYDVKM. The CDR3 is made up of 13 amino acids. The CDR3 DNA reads TGTGCCAGCAGTCGGGGGTGGATCTACGAGCAGTACTTC. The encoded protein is CASSRGWIYEQYF.

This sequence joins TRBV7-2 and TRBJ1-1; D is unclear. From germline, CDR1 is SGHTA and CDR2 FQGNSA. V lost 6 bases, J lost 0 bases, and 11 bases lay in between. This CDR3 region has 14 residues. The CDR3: CASRQQLLNTEAFF. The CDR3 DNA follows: TGTGCCAGCAGACAACAGCTTTTGAACACTGAAGCTTTCTTT.

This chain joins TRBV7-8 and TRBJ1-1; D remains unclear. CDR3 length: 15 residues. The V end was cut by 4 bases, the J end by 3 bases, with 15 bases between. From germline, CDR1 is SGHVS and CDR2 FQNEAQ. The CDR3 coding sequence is TGTGCCAGCAGCTCACCCGCCCCAAAGGACACTGAAGCTTTCTTT. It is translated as CASSSPAPKDTEAFF.

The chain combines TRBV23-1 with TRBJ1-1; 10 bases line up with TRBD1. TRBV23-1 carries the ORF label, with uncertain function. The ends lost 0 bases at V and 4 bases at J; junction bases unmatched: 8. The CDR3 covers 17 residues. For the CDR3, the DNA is TGCGCCAGCAGTCAATCCGGGACAGGGGAGTTGTGCACTGAAGCTTTCTTT. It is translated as CASSQSGTGELCTEAFF.

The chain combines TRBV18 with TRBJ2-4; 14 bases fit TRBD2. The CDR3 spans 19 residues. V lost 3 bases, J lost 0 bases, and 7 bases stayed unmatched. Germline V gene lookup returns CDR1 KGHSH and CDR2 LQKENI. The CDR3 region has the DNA TGTGCCAGCTCACCCACCGGGACTAGCGGGGGTCTAGCCAAAAACATTCAGTACTTC. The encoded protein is CASSPTGTSGGLAKNIQYF.

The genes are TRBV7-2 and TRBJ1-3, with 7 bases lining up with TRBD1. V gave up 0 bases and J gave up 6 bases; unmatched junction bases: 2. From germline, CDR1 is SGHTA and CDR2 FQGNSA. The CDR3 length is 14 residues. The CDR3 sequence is CASSLAGGVNTIYF. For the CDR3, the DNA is TGTGCCAGCAGCTTAGCAGGGGGCGTAAACACCATATATTTT.

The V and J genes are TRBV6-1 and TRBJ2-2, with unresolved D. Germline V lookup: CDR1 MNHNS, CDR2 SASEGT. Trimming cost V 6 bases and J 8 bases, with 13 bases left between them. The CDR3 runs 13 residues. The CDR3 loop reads CASSPVSPGELFF. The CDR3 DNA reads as TGTGCCAGCAGCCCAGTATCTCCTGGGGAGCTGTTTTTT.

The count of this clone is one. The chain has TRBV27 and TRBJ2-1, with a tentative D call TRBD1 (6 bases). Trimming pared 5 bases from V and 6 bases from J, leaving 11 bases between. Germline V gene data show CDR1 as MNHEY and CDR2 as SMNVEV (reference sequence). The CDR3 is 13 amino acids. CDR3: CASSAGQINEQFF. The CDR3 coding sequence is TGTGCCAGCAGTGCTGGACAGATCAATGAGCAGTTCTTC.

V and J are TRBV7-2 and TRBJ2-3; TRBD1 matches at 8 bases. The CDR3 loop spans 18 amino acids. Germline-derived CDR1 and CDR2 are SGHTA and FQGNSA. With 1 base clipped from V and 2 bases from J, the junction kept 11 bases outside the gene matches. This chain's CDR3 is CASSLELTGVFFTDTQYF. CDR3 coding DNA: TGTGCCAGCAGCTTAGAGCTGACAGGGGTTTTTTTCACAGATACGCAGTATTTT.

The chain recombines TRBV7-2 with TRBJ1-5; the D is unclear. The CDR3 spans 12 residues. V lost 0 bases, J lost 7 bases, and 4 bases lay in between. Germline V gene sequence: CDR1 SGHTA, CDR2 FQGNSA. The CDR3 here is CASSLAGQPQHF. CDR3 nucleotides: TGTGCCAGCAGCTTAGCGGGGCAGCCCCAGCATTTT.